The next 18 T cell receptor beta chains were all read from a single sample in a study of T cell responses to AZD1222 COVID-19 vaccine. Method: immunoSEQ multiplex PCR; TCRdb's copy keeps in-frame clones and lacks some. Of about 84,000 clones in the sample, nearly 90% were seen once. The material sequenced was peripheral blood, taken on day 0 of AZD1222 vaccination. All receptors derive from an adult in good health.

This chain connects TRBV6-6 to TRBJ1-5, with D maybe TRBD1 (5 bases). CDR1 and CDR2 from the germline V gene are MNHNY and SVGAGI (reference sequence). CDR3 length: 14 residues. With 2 bases removed from V and 8 bases from J, the gap between germline ends came to 13 bases. This chain's CDR3 is CASSYPGGNEPQHF. CDR3 nucleotide sequence: TGTGCCAGCAGTTACCCGGGGGGGAATGAGCCCCAGCATTTT.

V usage is TRBV7-2 and J usage is TRBJ2-7, with D possibly being TRBD2 (5 bases). Germline V gene sequence: CDR1 SGHTA, CDR2 FQGNSA. This CDR3 is 13 amino acids long. V gave up 1 base and J gave up 5 bases, with 9 bases separating them. The CDR3 sequence: CASSLGRRDEQYF. The CDR3 DNA reads as TGTGCCAGCAGCTTAGGCAGGCGGGACGAGCAGTACTTC.

This sequence joins TRBV11-2 and TRBJ2-2; TRBD1 matches 9 bases. Trimming took 5 bases from V and 6 from J; bases not matched to a gene: 7. CDR1 and CDR2 from the germline V gene are SGHAT and FQNNGV. CDR3 length: 15 amino acids. Here the CDR3 reads CASSPGTGIAGELFF. CDR3 nucleotides: TGTGCCAGCAGCCCTGGGACAGGGATAGCCGGGGAGCTGTTTTTT.

The V gene is TRBV29-1, the J gene TRBJ2-2, with 9 bases aligning to TRBD1. Germline CDR1 and CDR2: SQVTM and ANQGSEA. There are 14 residues in the CDR3. Trimming cost V 5 bases and J 5 bases; bases outside gene matches: 6. The DNA for the CDR3 is TGCAGCGTTTTTCCGGGACAGGGAACCGGGGAGCTGTTTTTT. Translation: CSVFPGQGTGELFF.

The chain links TRBV5-1 to TRBJ2-7; perhaps TRBD1 as D (6 bases). V gave up 4 bases and J gave up 3 bases, with 11 bases separating them. The germline V gene encodes CDR1 SGHRS and CDR2 YFSETQ. The length of the CDR3 is 13 residues. The CDR3 nucleotides are TGCGCCAGCAGCCCACAGGGAGTCTACGAGCAGTACTTC. It codes for CASSPQGVYEQYF.

Of note for this clone: Mismatch with germline at one junction end may stem from a read error. This sequence joins TRBV7-3 and TRBJ1-1; a weak D match, TRBD1 (6 bases). The CDR3 has 14 amino acids. Germline CDR1 SGHTA, CDR2 FQGTGA. This CDR3 reads CASSLSQGNSEAFF. CDR3 DNA: TGTGCCAGCAGCTTAAGCCAGGGGAACTCTGAAGCTTTCTTT. Together with reference TRBV7-3 and TRBJ1-1, the CDR3 gives the full variable domain: GAGVSQTPSNKVTEKGKYVELRCDPISGHTALYWYRQSLGQGPEFLIYFQGTGAADDSGLPNDRFFAVRPEGSVSTLKIQRTERGDSAVYLCASSLSQGNSEAFFGQGTRLTVV.

The V gene is TRBV5-8, the J gene TRBJ1-4; D uncertain. V was clipped by 4 bases and J by 7 bases, with 17 bases between them. From germline, CDR1 is SGHTS and CDR2 YDEGEE. The CDR3 is 15 amino acids. The CDR3 bases are TGTGCCAGCAGCGTAGGCGTTACCCGGGGTGAAAAACTGTTTTTT. The encoded protein is CASSVGVTRGEKLFF.

The chain recombines TRBV2 with TRBJ2-1, with a tentative D call TRBD2 (6 bases). Germline lookup yields CDR1 SNHLY and CDR2 FYNNEI. Trimming took off 6 bases at V and 8 bases at J, with 17 bases between the two ends. The CDR3 sequence is 14 residues long. The CDR3, as DNA: TGTGCCAGCAGGGAGCAGGCGTCGGGGGATGAGCAGTTCTTC. The encoded protein is CASREQASGDEQFF. The variable domain in full, with the rest retrieved from reference TRBV2 and TRBJ2-1, is EPEVTQTPSHQVTQMGQEVILRCVPISNHLYFYWYRQILGQKVEFLVSFYNNEISEKSEIFDDQFSVERPDGSNFTLKIRSTKLEDSAMYFCASREQASGDEQFFGPGTRLTVL.

This sequence joins TRBV6-5 and TRBJ2-3; 7 bases fit TRBD1. The CDR3 length is 15 residues. Germline CDR1 reads MNHEY; CDR2 reads SVGAGI. V gave up 2 bases and J gave up 4 bases; unmatched junction bases: 6. CDR3 sequence reads: CASSYEGAGADTQYF. Written as DNA, the CDR3 is TGTGCCAGCAGTTACGAGGGGGCAGGAGCAGATACGCAGTATTTT.

This chain uses TRBV11-2 with TRBJ2-3; D uncertain. Germline V gene lookup returns CDR1 SGHAT and CDR2 FQNNGV. The CDR3 sequence is 13 residues long. V lost 3 bases to trimming and J lost 4 bases, with 8 bases between them. The DNA for the CDR3 is TGTGCCAGCAGCTTCGTTGGGTCAGATACGCAGTATTTT. The encoded protein is CASSFVGSDTQYF.

The gene calls are TRBV19 and TRBJ2-5; no definite D call. The CDR3 consists of 14 residues. Germline V lookup: CDR1 LNHDA, CDR2 SQIVND (reference sequence). V gave up 7 bases and J gave up 1 base, with 13 bases separating them. The CDR3 DNA follows: TGTGCCAGTAATGACCCGGGCCTCCAAGAGACCCAGTACTTC. Its translation: CASNDPGLQETQYF.

This chain links TRBV19 with TRBJ2-3; 9 bases align to TRBD2. The germline gives CDR1 LNHDA, CDR2 SQIVND (reference sequence). The J segment lost 1 base and the V segment lost 2 bases, leaving 7 bases of the junction unmatched. The CDR3 runs 17 residues. The DNA for the CDR3 is TGTGCCAGTAGTATATCATTAGCGGGAGCCGGCACAGATACGCAGTATTTT. This encodes CASSISLAGAGTDTQYF. Filled out from reference TRBV19 and TRBJ2-3, the complete variable domain reads DGGITQSPKYLFRKEGQNVTLSCEQNLNHDAMYWYRQDPGQGLRLIYYSQIVNDFQKGDIAEGYSVSREKKESFPLTVTSAQKNPTAFYLCASSISLAGAGTDTQYFGPGTRLTVL.

The chain employs TRBV2 and TRBJ2-3; D gene unclear. V lost 8 bases and J lost 2, with 11 bases in between. Germline V gene lookup returns CDR1 SNHLY and CDR2 FYNNEI. The CDR3 runs 13 residues. DNA of the CDR3: TGTGCCAGCCAGGCGGCTTTCACAGATACGCAGTATTTT. Protein: CASQAAFTDTQYF.

This clone was detected only once. The rearrangement uses TRBV27 and TRBJ1-2; D call uncertain. Trimming took 6 bases from V and 0 from J, leaving 8 bases between them. The length of the CDR3 is 13 residues. Germline V gene sequence: CDR1 MNHEY, CDR2 SMNVEV (reference sequence). The CDR3 reads CASRLQANYGYTF. In DNA, the CDR3 is TGTGCCAGCAGACTACAAGCTAACTATGGCTACACCTTC.

This chain joins TRBV21-1 and TRBJ1-4; the table names TRBD1, a call not compared with the DNA. TRBV21-1 is a pseudogene. This CDR3 spans 16 amino acids. CDR3 region: CASSAHLTGVNEKLFF. CDR3 DNA: TGTGCCAGCAGCGCCCACCTTACAGGGGTTAATGAAAAACTGTTTTTT.

The chain joins TRBV6-5 to TRBJ2-3; D remains ambiguous. The CDR3 length is 13 residues. Trimming stripped 0 bases from V and 5 bases from J, with 6 bases between. Germline CDR1 reads MNHEY; CDR2 reads SVGAGI. CDR3: CASSYSGKDTQYF. The CDR3 DNA reads as TGTGCCAGCAGTTACTCAGGGAAAGATACGCAGTATTTT.

The chain uses TRBV6-5 and TRBJ1-3; D might be TRBD1 (6 bases). This CDR3 has 15 residues. V dropped 8 bases and J dropped 0 bases, with 14 bases sitting between them. Germline CDR1 MNHEY, CDR2 SVGAGI. The CDR3 here is CASLDRSFSGNTIYF. In DNA, the CDR3 is TGTGCCAGCTTGGACAGATCCTTCTCTGGAAACACCATATATTTT.

This clone is a singleton in its sample. The chain uses TRBV9 and TRBJ1-2; D gene unclear. The CDR3 sequence is 11 residues long. V gave up 4 bases and J gave up 8 bases, with 9 bases separating them. Germline CDR1 and CDR2: SGDLS and YYNGEE. The CDR3 spells CASSSLGGYTF. The DNA of the CDR3 is TGTGCCAGCAGCTCTTTAGGGGGCTACACCTTC. The full variable domain, completed using reference TRBV9 and TRBJ1-2, is DSGVTQTPKHLITATGQRVTLRCSPRSGDLSVYWYQQSLDQGLQFLIQYYNGEERAKGNILERFSAQQFPDLHSELNLSSLELGDSALYFCASSSLGGYTFGSGTRLTVV.